The rows below give T cell receptor beta chains drawn from one sample of a study of blood T cell repertoires in COVID-19. Produced via immunoSEQ multiplex PCR; TCRdb's table is partial and in-frame only. The repertoire has over 200,000 clones, roughly 87% of them found once; the top ten carry 1.9%. Sequencing input: peripheral blood. The receptors were sampled from a man in his forties with active or convalescent COVID-19. Each CDR3 is given with its conserved first and last residue. A D gene is named only where the DNA matches it firmly. The size of a clone is reported for some rows only, either as once, few or many, or as a class for expanded clones.

v_call	d_call	j_call	clone_size	cdr3_nt	cdr3_aa
TRBV28	-	TRBJ2-1	-	TGTGCCAGCAGTTTAGGGCAGAGGGATGAGCAGTTCTTC	CASSLGQRDEQFF
TRBV2	TRBD1	TRBJ1-2	-	TGTGCCAGCACCAGGGGGCAAGGGTATGGCTACACCTTC	CASTRGQGYGYTF
TRBV5-4	TRBD2	TRBJ2-3	-	TGTGCCAGCAGCCTGGTGGGGAGGGGCCATATAACAGATACGCAGTATTTT	CASSLVGRGHITDTQYF
TRBV28	-	TRBJ2-7	-	TGTGCCAGCAGTCCACAAAGAAACAGGGTGGGGTACGAGCAGTACTTC	CASSPQRNRVGYEQYF
TRBV27	-	TRBJ1-6	-	TGTGCCAGCAGTCCTACGCGAGGGTATAATTCACCCCTCCACTTT	CASSPTRGYNSPLHF
TRBV2	TRBD2	TRBJ2-1	once	TGTGCCAGCAGCCCAGGACTAGCGGGAGAGTTAATATTTAATGAGCAGTTCTTC	CASSPGLAGELIFNEQFF
TRBV11-2	-	TRBJ1-2	-	TGTGCCAGCAGCTTAGTTCAGGCCGAGAGCTATGGCTACACCTTC	CASSLVQAESYGYTF
TRBV2	-	TRBJ2-6	-	TGTGCCAGCAGTAACCAGGGTGCGGTGGCGTCCAACGTCCTGACTTTC	CASSNQGAVASNVLTF
TRBV10-3	TRBD1	TRBJ2-1	-	TGTGCCATCAGTGAGCCAGGACAGGGACGATATGAGCAGTTCTTC	CAISEPGQGRYEQFF
TRBV19	TRBD2	TRBJ2-3	-	TGTGCCAGGTTGACTAGCGGGAGCACAGATACGCAGTATTTT	CARLTSGSTDTQYF
TRBV5-4	TRBD1	TRBJ2-2	-	TGTGCCAGCAGCTTAGGACAGGGAGTCACCGGGGAGCTGTTTTTT	CASSLGQGVTGELFF
TRBV6-6	TRBD1	TRBJ2-7	-	TGTGCCAGCAGTTACTCTAGCAGGGGGAGCCACGAGCAGTACTTC	CASSYSSRGSHEQYF
TRBV29-1	TRBD2	TRBJ2-1	few	TGCAGCGGACTAGCGTCCTACAATGAGCAGTTCTTC	CSGLASYNEQFF
TRBV5-4	-	TRBJ1-1	-	TGTGCCAGCAGCTTGCCCGGAGACACTGAAGCTTTCTTT	CASSLPGDTEAFF
TRBV6-1	TRBD1	TRBJ1-3	-	TGTGCCAGCAGTGAAGCTAGGGGGCACGGAAACACCATATATTTT	CASSEARGHGNTIYF
TRBV6-5	-	TRBJ2-1	-	TGTGCCAGCAGTCCCCTTGGTGGCGGGGTTAAGCAGTTCTTC	CASSPLGGGVKQFF
TRBV15	TRBD1	TRBJ2-7	-	TGTGCCACCAGCAGGATCGGGACAGGGGGAAGGGAGCAGTACTTC	CATSRIGTGGREQYF
TRBV5-6	TRBD1	TRBJ1-1	-	TGTGCCAGCAGGACGACAGGGGGTGGGGGCACTGAAGCTTTCTTT	CASRTTGGGGTEAFF
TRBV19	-	TRBJ1-1	-	TGTGCCAGTAGTATAGACCCAGGCCTGAACACTGAAGCTTTCTTT	CASSIDPGLNTEAFF
TRBV5-1	-	TRBJ1-4	-	TGCGCCAGCAGCGCCGCAGGGGAAAAACTGTTTTTT	CASSAAGEKLFF
TRBV4-2	-	TRBJ1-2	few	TGTGCCAGCAGCCAAGAAGGGGTAGGGGGCTACACCTTC	CASSQEGVGGYTF
TRBV5-3	TRBD1	TRBJ2-5	-	TGTGCCGGGGGGACAGGGAAAGAGACCCAGTACTTC	CAGGTGKETQYF
TRBV6-5	-	TRBJ2-7	-	TGTGCCAGCAGTTACAGGGGCCCCTACGAGCAGTACTTC	CASSYRGPYEQYF
TRBV5-6	-	TRBJ1-4	-	TGTGCCAGCAGCGAGAGCAGGGCTGAAAAACTGTTTTTT	CASSESRAEKLFF
TRBV15	-	TRBJ1-4	-	TGTGCCACCAGCCCCCGGGACTCGACCTTGAGGCAACTGTTTTTT	CATSPRDSTLRQLFF
TRBV10-1	-	TRBJ2-7	once	TGCGCCAGCAGCCACGGACAGCCTCCGACCTACGAGCAGTACTTC	CASSHGQPPTYEQYF
TRBV5-4	-	TRBJ2-5	-	TGTGCCAGCAGCTTGGGACCAGGGGCCCCCGTTGAGACCCAGTACTTC	CASSLGPGAPVETQYF
TRBV6-5	TRBD2	TRBJ2-1	-	TGTGCCAGCAGTTACTCAACGGGGGGTCGCAATGAGCAGTTCTTC	CASSYSTGGRNEQFF
TRBV25-1	TRBD1	TRBJ1-2	once	TGTGCCAGCAGTGAACCCGGGACAGTCCTTGGCTACACCTTC	CASSEPGTVLGYTF
TRBV27	TRBD2	TRBJ2-7	-	TGTGCCAGCACGAGGAGTAGCGGGGTTTACGAGCAGTACTTC	CASTRSSGVYEQYF
TRBV3-1/TRBV3-2	-	TRBJ2-7	-	TGTGCCAGCAGCCCATTAAGGAGCGCCGAGCAGTACTTC	CASSPLRSAEQYF
TRBV19	TRBD1	TRBJ1-1	-	TGTGCCAGTAGGCCGCAGGGGGCGGGTACTGAAGCTTTCTTT	CASRPQGAGTEAFF
TRBV29-1	-	TRBJ2-2	once	TGCAGCGTTGAGTATAGCCTTGGCGGGGAGCTGTTTTTT	CSVEYSLGGELFF
TRBV27	TRBD1	TRBJ2-7	-	TGTGCCAGCAGTCCACAGGGGAACTACGAGCAGTACTTC	CASSPQGNYEQYF
TRBV6-5	TRBD1	TRBJ1-2	-	TGTGCCAGCAGTTACACCGGGACAGGGCTTACCTATGGCTACACCTTC	CASSYTGTGLTYGYTF
TRBV29-1	-	TRBJ2-7	-	TGCAGCGTTGTAGAGACAGTGGACTACGAGCAGTACTTC	CSVVETVDYEQYF
TRBV10-3	TRBD1	TRBJ1-2	-	TGTGCCGTACGTGGACAGGGGAAGACTAACTATGGCTACACCTTC	CAVRGQGKTNYGYTF
TRBV4-1	TRBD1	TRBJ2-3	-	TGCGCCAGCAGCCGTGAAGGCACAGGGGGCGCGGCAGATACGCAGTATTTT	CASSREGTGGAADTQYF
TRBV5-1	-	TRBJ2-1	-	TGCGCCAGCAGCTTGGATAGGCGGTGGGGGGACAATGAGCAGTTCTTC	CASSLDRRWGDNEQFF
TRBV4-1	TRBD2	TRBJ2-3	-	TGCGCCAGCAGCCCCCTTCCGGGACTAGGGCCCAGGGATACGCAGTATTTT	CASSPLPGLGPRDTQYF
TRBV14	-	TRBJ2-5	once	TGTGCCAGCAGCCAGCACGGAGGCCAAGGAGAGACCCAGTACTTC	CASSQHGGQGETQYF
TRBV28	TRBD2	TRBJ2-7	-	TGTGCCAGCAGTTTGTTACCTCTAGCGGGGGGGCCGAACTGTTTACTCGAGCAGTACTTC	CASSLLPLAGGPNCLLEQYF
TRBV1	-	TRBJ1-1	-	TGCACCAGCAGCCAAGCCCGCCGGTTCTCTACTCGGGGCACTGAAGCTTTCTTT	CTSSQARRFSTRGTEAFF
TRBV6-4	TRBD1	TRBJ1-2	few	TGTGCCAGCAGTGACCAACAGGGGTGGTTTTTGGGCTATGGCTACACCTTC	CASSDQQGWFLGYGYTF